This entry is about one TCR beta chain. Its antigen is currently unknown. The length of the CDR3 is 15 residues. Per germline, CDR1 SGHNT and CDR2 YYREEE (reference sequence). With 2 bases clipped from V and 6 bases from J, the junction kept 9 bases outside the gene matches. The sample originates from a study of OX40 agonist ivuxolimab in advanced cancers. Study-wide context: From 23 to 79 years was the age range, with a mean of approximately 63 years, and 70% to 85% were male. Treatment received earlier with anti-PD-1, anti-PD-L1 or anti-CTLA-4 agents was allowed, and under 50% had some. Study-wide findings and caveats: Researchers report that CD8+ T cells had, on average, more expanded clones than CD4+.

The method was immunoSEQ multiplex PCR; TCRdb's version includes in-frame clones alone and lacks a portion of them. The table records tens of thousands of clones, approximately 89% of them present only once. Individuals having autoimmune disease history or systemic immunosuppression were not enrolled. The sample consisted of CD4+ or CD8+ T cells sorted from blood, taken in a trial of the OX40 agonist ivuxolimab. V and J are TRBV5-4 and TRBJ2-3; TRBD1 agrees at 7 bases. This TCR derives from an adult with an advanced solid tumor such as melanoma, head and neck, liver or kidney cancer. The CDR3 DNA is TGTGCCAGCAGCTTACATGACAGGGTTCAGGATACGCAGTATTTT. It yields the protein CASSLHDRVQDTQYF.